This T cell receptor beta chain derives from a study of CXCR3-negative and CXCR3-positive naive CD8 T cells. Study results and caveats: Naive CXCR3-negative cells resembled naive CXCR3-positive cells in TRBV-TRBJ usage; memory cells differed. Relative to memory CD8+ cells, whose diversity was much lower, both naive subsets had comparably high diversity.

5' RACE that incorporated UMI labels was used to prepare the TRB cDNA libraries. TCRdb re-called the 5' RACE reads; one entry per CDR3 protein, DNA not given. This sample's table has about 57,000 distinct CDR3 sequences. The CDR3 runs 11 residues. Germline V gene data show CDR1 as SQVTM and CDR2 as ANQGSEA. About this clonotype: Its antigen is unknown.

The V gene is TRBV29-1, the J gene TRBJ2-2; TCRdb lists TRBD1, though no DNA is available to test this call. What was sequenced was memory CD8+ T cells from blood. The sequence was obtained from a human donor in good health. Some clones in this sample may be carry-over from other donors' samples. This CDR3 is CSATVNGELFF.